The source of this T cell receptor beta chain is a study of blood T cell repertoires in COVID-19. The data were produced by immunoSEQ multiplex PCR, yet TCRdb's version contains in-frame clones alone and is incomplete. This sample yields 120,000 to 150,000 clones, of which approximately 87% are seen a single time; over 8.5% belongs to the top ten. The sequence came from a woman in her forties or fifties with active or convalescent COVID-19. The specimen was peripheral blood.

This CDR3 reads CASSYTGQGATGELFF. The CDR3 bases are TGTGCCAGCAGTTACACGGGACAGGGGGCGACCGGGGAGCTGTTTTTT. This rearrangement joins TRBV6-5 to TRBJ2-2; 12 nucleotides line up with TRBD1. Germline V gene lookup returns CDR1 MNHEY and CDR2 SVGAGI. The V segment lost 2 bases and the J segment 5 bases; nucleotides outside the gene matches: 3. The CDR3 totals 16 residues.